These 5 T cell receptor beta chains share one sample of origin, sequenced in a study of T cells after posttransplantation cyclophosphamide. The protocol was immunoSEQ multiplex PCR, while the TCRdb copy is restricted to in-frame clones and leaves out a portion. Among around 30,000 clones listed, roughly 88% were seen once. The material sequenced was PBMCs. Receptors were obtained from a man aged 45-65 years.

The chain carries TRBV15 and TRBJ1-5, with TRBD1 matching 7 bases. This CDR3 spans 15 amino acids. Germline CDR1 and CDR2: LNHNV and YYDKDF (reference sequence). V was clipped by 3 bases and J by 2 bases; unmatched bases: 4. The CDR3 nucleotides read TGTGCCACCAGCAGCCAAACAGGGGGCAATCAGCCCCAGCATTTT. Translating gives CATSSQTGGNQPQHF.

The chain is built from TRBV28 and TRBJ2-7; 7 nucleotides line up with TRBD2. J lost 2 bases, V lost 7 bases, and 2 bases had no gene match. CDR1 is MDHEN, CDR2 SYDVKM, per germline. This CDR3 is built from 12 residues. CDR3 bases: TGTGCCAGCACTCGGGGGGCCTACGAGCAGTACTTC. Amino acid sequence: CASTRGAYEQYF.

About this clone itself: At one boundary the junction diverges from the germline segment, which might be a read error. Other DNA sequences in this sample translate to the same CDR3. This chain joins TRBV6-6 and TRBJ1-5; D remains unclear. This CDR3 is 14 amino acids long. Germline V gene lookup returns CDR1 MNHNY and CDR2 SVGAGI (reference sequence). The CDR3 loop reads CASSPSGFNQPQHF. The DNA for the CDR3 is TGTGCCAGCAGTCCATCCGGGTTCAATCAGCCCCAACATTTT.

In this sample, this clone turned up a few times. The chain uses TRBV6-1 and TRBJ1-1, with D tentatively TRBD1 (5 bases). Germline V gene data show CDR1 as MNHNS and CDR2 as SASEGT. The CDR3 length is 13 residues. Trimming removed 6 bases at V and 3 bases at J, with 11 bases between. In DNA, the CDR3 is TGTGCCAGCAGCCCGCGGGGGGACACTGAAGCTTTCTTT. It yields the protein CASSPRGDTEAFF.

This chain links TRBV28 with TRBJ2-5; 7 nucleotides line up with TRBD1. Matching the DNA end better, TRBJ2-7 makes the J call doubtful. CDR3 length: 14 residues. CDR1 is MDHEN and CDR2 is SYDVKM in the germline V gene. The CDR3 DNA is TGTGCCAGCAGTTTACGGGACAGAACCTACGAGCAGTACTTC. Amino acid sequence: CASSLRDRTYEQYF.